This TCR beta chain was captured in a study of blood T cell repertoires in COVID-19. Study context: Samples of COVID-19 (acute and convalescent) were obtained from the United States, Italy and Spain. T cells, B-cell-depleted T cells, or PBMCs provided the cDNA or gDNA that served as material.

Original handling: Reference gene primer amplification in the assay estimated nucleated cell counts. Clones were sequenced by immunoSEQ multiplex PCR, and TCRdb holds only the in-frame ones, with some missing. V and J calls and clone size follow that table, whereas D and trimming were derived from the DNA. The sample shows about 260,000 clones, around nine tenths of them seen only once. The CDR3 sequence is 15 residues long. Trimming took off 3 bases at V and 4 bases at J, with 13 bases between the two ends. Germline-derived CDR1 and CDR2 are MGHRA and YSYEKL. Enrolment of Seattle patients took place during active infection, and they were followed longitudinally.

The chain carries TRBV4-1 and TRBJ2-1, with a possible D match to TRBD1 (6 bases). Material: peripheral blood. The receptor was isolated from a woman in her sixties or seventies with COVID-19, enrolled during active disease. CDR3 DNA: TGCGCCAGCAGCCATTTGGGGCAGGGGTACAATGAGCAGTTCTTC. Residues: CASSHLGQGYNEQFF.